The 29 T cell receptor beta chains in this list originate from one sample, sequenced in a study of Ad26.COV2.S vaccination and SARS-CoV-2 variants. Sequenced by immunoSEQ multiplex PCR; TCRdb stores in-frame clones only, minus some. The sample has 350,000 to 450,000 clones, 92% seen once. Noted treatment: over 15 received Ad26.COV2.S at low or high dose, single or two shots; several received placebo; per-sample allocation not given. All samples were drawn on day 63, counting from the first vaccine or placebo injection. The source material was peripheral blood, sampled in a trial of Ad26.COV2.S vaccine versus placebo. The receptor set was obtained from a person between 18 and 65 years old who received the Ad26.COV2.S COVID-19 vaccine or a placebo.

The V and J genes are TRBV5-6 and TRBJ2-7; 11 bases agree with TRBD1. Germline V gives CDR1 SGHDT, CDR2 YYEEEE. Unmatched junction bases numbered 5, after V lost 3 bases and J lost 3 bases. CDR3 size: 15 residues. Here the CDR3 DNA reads TGTGCCAGCAGCTATTTGGGGACAGGGGGCTACGAGCAGTACTTC. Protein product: CASSYLGTGGYEQYF. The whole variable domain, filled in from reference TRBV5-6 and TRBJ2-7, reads DAGVTQSPTHLIKTRGQQVTLRCSPKSGHDTVSWYQQALGQGPQFIFQYYEEEERQRGNFPDRFSGHQFPNYSSELNVNALLLGDSALYLCASSYLGTGGYEQYFGPGTRLTVT.

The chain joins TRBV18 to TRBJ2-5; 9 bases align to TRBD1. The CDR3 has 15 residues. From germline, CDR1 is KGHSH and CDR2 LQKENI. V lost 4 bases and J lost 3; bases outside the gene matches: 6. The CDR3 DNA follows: TGTGCCAGCTCACGAGGGACAGGGCGGGAAGAGACCCAGTACTTC. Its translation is CASSRGTGREETQYF.

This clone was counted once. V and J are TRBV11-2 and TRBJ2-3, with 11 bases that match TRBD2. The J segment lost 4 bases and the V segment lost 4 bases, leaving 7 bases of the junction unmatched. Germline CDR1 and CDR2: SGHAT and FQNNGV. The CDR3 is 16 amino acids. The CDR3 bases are TGTGCCAGCAGCTCCTTAGCGGGGGGGCCGGCAGATACGCAGTATTTT. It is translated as CASSSLAGGPADTQYF.

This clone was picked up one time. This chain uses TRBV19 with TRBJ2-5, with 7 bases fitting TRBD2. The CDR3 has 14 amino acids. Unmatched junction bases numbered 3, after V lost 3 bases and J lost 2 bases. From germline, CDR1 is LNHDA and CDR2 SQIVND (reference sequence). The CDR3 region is CASSILGGQETQYF. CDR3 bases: TGTGCCAGTAGTATTTTGGGGGGGCAAGAGACCCAGTACTTC.

CDR3: CASSVRSSANTGELFF. In nucleotides, the CDR3 is TGTGCCAGCAGCGTAAGGTCTAGCGCGAACACCGGGGAGCTGTTTTTT. V is TRBV9 and J is TRBJ2-2; D is perhaps TRBD2 (6 bases). CDR3 length equals 16 residues. CDR1 is SGDLS, CDR2 YYNGEE, per germline. V dropped 1 base and J dropped 0 bases, with 10 bases sitting between them.

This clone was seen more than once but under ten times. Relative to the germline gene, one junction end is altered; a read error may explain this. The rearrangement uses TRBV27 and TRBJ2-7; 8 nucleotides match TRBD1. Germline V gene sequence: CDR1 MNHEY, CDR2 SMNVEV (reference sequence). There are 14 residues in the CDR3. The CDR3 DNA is TGTGCCAGCAGTTTAGGAGTGAGACAGGGGAGAATTAGCTTC. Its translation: CASSLGVRQGRISF.

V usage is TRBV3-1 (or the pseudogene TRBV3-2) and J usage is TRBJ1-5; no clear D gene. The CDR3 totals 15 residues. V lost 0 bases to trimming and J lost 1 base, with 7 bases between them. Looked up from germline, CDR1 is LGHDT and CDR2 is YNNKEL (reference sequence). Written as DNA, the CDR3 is TGTGCCAGCAGCCAAGATTTGGGGAGCAATCAGCCCCAGCATTTT. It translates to CASSQDLGSNQPQHF.

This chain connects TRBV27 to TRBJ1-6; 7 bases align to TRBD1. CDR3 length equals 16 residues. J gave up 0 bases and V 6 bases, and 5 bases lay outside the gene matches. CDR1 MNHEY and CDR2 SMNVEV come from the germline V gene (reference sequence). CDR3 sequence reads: CASSRTGPSYNSPLHF. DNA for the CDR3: TGTGCCAGCAGCCGGACAGGACCCTCCTATAATTCACCCCTCCACTTT.

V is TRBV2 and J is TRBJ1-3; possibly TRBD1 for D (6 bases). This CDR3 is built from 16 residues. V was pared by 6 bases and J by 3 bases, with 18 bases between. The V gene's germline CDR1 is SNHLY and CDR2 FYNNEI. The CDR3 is CASSQLRGQGGNTIYF. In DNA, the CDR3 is TGTGCCAGCAGCCAACTCCGGGGACAAGGTGGAAACACCATATATTTT.

Here the CDR3 reads CASSTSLNYGYTF. CDR3 nucleotides: TGTGCCAGCAGCACGAGCCTAAACTATGGCTACACCTTC. The J gene is TRBJ1-2, the V gene TRBV11-2; D gene uncertain. CDR1 is SGHAT and CDR2 is FQNNGV in the germline V gene. The CDR3 loop spans 13 amino acids. Trimming pared 5 bases from V and 2 bases from J, leaving 9 bases between. Filled out from reference TRBV11-2 and TRBJ1-2, the complete variable domain reads EAGVAQSPRYKIIEKRQSVAFWCNPISGHATLYWYQQILGQGPKLLIQFQNNGVVDDSQLPKDRFSAERLKGVDSTLKIQPAKLEDSAVYLCASSTSLNYGYTFGSGTRLTVV.

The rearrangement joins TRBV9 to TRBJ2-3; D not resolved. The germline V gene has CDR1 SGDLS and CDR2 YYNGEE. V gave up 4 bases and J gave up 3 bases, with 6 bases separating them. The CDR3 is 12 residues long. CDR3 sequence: CASSLPTDTQYF. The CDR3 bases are TGTGCCAGCAGCCTCCCGACAGATACGCAGTATTTT.

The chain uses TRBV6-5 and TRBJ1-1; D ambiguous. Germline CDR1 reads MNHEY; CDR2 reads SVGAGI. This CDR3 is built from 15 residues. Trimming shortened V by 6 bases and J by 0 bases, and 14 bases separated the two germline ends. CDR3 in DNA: TGTGCCAGCAGCTTGGAAACGGGGTTGAACACTGAAGCTTTCTTT. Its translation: CASSLETGLNTEAFF.

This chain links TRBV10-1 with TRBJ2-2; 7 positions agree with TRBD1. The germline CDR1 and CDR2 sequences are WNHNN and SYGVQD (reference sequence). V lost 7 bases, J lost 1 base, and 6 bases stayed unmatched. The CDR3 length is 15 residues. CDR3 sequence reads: CASIPGDRNTGELFF. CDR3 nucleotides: TGCGCCAGCATTCCTGGGGACAGGAACACCGGGGAGCTGTTTTTT.

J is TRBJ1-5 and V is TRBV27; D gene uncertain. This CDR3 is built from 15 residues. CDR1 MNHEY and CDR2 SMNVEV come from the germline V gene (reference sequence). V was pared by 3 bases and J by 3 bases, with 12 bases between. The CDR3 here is CASSFSDGYNQPQHF. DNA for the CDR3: TGTGCCAGCAGTTTTTCGGACGGTTACAATCAGCCCCAGCATTTT.

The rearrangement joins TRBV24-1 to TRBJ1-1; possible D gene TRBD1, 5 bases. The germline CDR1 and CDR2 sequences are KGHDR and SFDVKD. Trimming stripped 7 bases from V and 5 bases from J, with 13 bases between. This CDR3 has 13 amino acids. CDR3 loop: CATRAGLGTEAFF. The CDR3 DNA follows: TGTGCCACCAGAGCGGGGCTTGGGACTGAAGCTTTCTTT.

CDR3 nucleotide sequence: TGTGCCAGCAGTGAGTTGGACCGCATGACCTACGAGCAGTACTTC. Translated: CASSELDRMTYEQYF. The rearrangement joins TRBV2 to TRBJ2-7; D not certain. V was cut by 3 bases and J by 2 bases, with 14 bases left in between. The CDR3 is 15 amino acids. CDR1 is SNHLY, CDR2 FYNNEI, per germline.

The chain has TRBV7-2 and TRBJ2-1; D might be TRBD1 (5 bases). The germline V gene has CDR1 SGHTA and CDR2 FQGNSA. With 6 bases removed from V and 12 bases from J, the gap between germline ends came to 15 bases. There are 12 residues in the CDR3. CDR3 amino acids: CASRTPGIPQFF. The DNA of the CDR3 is TGTGCCAGCAGGACACCAGGGATTCCGCAGTTCTTC.

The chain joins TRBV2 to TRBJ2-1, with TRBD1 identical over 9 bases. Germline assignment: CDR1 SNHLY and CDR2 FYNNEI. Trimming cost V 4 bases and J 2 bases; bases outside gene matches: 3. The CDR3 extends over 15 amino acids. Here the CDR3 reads CASSGRDRAYNEQFF. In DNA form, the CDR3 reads TGTGCCAGCAGTGGTAGGGACAGGGCCTACAATGAGCAGTTCTTC.

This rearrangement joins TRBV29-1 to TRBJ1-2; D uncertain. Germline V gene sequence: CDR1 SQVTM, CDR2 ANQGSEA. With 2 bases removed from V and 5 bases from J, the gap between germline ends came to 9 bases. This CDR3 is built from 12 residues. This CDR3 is CSVEWGSYGYTF. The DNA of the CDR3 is TGCAGCGTTGAATGGGGAAGTTATGGCTACACCTTC.

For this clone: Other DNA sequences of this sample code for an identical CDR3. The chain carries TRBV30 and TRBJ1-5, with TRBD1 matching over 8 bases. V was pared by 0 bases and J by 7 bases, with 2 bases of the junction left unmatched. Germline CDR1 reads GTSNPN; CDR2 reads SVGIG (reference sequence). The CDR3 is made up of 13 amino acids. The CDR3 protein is CAWSVQGDQPQHF. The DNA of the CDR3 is TGTGCCTGGAGTGTACAGGGGGACCAGCCCCAGCATTTT.

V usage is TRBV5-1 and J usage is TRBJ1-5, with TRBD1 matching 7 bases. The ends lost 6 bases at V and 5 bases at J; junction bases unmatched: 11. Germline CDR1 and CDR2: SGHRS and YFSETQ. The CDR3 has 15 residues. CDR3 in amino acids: CASTPGGGVDQPQHF. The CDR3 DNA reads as TGCGCCAGCACCCCAGGGGGAGGGGTTGATCAGCCCCAGCATTTT.

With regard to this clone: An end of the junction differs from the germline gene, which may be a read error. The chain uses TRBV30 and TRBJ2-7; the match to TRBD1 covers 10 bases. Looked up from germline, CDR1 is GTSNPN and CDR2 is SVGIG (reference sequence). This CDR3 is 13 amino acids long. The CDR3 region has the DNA TGTGCCTGGAGTGTGACAGGGGGCTACGGGCAGTACTTC. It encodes CAWSVTGGYGQYF.

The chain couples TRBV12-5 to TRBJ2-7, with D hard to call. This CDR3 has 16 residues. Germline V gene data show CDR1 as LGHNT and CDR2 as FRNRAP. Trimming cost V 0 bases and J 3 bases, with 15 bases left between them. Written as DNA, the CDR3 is TGTGCTAGTGGTTTGGTACTGGGGAAAACAGACTACGAGCAGTACTTC. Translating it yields CASGLVLGKTDYEQYF.

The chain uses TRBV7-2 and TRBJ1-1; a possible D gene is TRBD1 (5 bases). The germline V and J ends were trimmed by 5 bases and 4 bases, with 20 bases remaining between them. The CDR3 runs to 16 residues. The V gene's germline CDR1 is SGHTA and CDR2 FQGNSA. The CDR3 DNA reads TGTGCCAGCAGCCTTCCCCATCTACCTGGGGGCACTGAAGCTTTCTTT. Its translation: CASSLPHLPGGTEAFF.

The CDR3 nucleotides read TGCGCCAGCAGCCTGACGACAGGGGGGCTGGTCTTTGAGCAGTTCTTC. It specifies CASSLTTGGLVFEQFF. The chain uses TRBV5-1 and TRBJ2-1; 9 nucleotides align to TRBD1. The J segment lost 9 bases and the V segment lost 4 bases, leaving 14 bases of the junction unmatched. Looked up from germline, CDR1 is SGHRS and CDR2 is YFSETQ. This CDR3 has 16 amino acids. The variable domain in full, with the rest retrieved from reference TRBV5-1 and TRBJ2-1, is KAGVTQTPRYLIKTRGQQVTLSCSPISGHRSVSWYQQTPGQGLQFLFEYFSETQRNKGNFPGRFSGRQFSNSRSEMNVSTLELGDSALYLCASSLTTGGLVFEQFFGPGTRLTVL.

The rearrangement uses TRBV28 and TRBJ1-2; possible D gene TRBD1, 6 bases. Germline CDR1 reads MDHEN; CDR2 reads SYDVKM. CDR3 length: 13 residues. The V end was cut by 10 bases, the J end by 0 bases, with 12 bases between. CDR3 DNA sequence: TGTGCCATCGGGAGACAGGCTAACTATGGCTACACCTTC. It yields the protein CAIGRQANYGYTF.

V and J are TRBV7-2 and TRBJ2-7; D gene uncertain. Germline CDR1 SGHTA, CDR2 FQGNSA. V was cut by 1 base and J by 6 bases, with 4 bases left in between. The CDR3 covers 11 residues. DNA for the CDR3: TGTGCCAGCAGCTTAGAGGTCGAGCAGTACTTC. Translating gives CASSLEVEQYF.

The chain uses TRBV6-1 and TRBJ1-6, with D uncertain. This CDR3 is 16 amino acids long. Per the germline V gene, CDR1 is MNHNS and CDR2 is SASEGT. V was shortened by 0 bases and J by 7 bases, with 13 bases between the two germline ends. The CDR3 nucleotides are TGTGCCAGCAGTGAAGCGCTTCTGGGATTCAATTCACCCCTCCACTTT. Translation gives CASSEALLGFNSPLHF.

CDR3 sequence (DNA): TGTGCCAGCAGCCCGTTATGGGAGCGGGCAGGGAACTATGGCTACACCTTC. Protein sequence: CASSPLWERAGNYGYTF. V gene TRBV7-2 combines with J gene TRBJ1-2; TRBD1 might be the D (5 bases). The CDR3 is made up of 17 amino acids. The germline V and J ends were trimmed by 5 bases and 2 bases, with 21 bases remaining between them. Germline CDR1 and CDR2: SGHTA and FQGNSA.